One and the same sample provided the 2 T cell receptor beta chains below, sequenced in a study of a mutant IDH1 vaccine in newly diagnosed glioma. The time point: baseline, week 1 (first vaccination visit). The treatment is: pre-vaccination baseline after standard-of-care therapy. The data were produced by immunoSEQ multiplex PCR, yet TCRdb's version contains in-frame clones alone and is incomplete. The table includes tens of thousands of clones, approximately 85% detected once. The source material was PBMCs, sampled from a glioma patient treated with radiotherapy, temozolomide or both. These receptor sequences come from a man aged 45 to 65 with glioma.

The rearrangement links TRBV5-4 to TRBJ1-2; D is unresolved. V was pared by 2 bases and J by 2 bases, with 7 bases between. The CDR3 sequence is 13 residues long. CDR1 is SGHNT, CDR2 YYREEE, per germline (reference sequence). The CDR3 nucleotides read TGTGCCAGCAGCTTCCGCACCAACTATGGCTACACCTTC. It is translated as CASSFRTNYGYTF.

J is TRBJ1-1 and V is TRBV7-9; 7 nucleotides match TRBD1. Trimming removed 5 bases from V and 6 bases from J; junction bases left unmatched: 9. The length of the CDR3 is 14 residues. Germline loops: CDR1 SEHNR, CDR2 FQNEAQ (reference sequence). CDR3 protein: CASSKATGWAEAFF. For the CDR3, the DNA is TGTGCCAGCAGCAAAGCGACAGGGTGGGCTGAAGCTTTCTTT.